Listed below are T cell receptor beta chains from one sample, sequenced in a study of OX40 agonist ivuxolimab in advanced cancers. Here immunoSEQ multiplex PCR was the method, and the copy in TCRdb shows in-frame clones only, minus some. The table includes about 98,000 clones, 70% to 90% detected once. Material: CD4+ or CD8+ T cells sorted from blood, obtained in a trial of the OX40 agonist ivuxolimab. These receptors were obtained from an adult with an advanced solid tumor such as melanoma, head and neck, liver or kidney cancer. Both conserved end residues are trimmed from each CDR3. The D gene is left open where the match is weak. A clone size is listed for some rows: how often the clone was seen (once, few, many), or a class if it is expanded.

j_gene	abundance	d_gene	v_gene	CDR3aa
TRBJ2-2	NA	NA	TRBV5-1	ASSFQQASAGELF
TRBJ2-3	NA	TRBD2	TRBV10-3	AISDRLGGLDMQY
TRBJ2-3	NA	TRBD1	TRBV30	AVDRVVTDTQY
TRBJ2-5	NA	TRBD2	TRBV7-2	ASSSNGGGLRETQY
TRBJ1-3	NA	NA	TRBV7-9	ASSSQGGGNTIY
TRBJ2-4	once	NA	TRBV28	ASSWKAATKNIQY
TRBJ1-6	NA	NA	TRBV2	ASNRQSYNSPLH
TRBJ2-3	NA	NA	TRBV7-2	ASSLGLRTGGALTQY
TRBJ2-1	NA	NA	TRBV6-5	ASSYQSGLGNEQF
TRBJ2-1	NA	NA	TRBV5-1	ASSATVGSYNEQF
TRBJ2-5	few	TRBD2	TRBV7-7	ASSQGYGGSEGETQY
TRBJ1-4	NA	NA	TRBV4-1	ASSQDWGSEKLF
TRBJ2-4	NA	NA	TRBV7-2	ASSSGTIAKNIQY
TRBJ2-1	NA	TRBD1	TRBV4-2	ASRPQGETYNEQF
TRBJ2-5	NA	TRBD1	TRBV10-3	AIQGAAGETQY